The 8 T cell receptor beta chains listed next were all sequenced from one sample in a study of PD-L1 blockade in urothelial cancer. As for time point: pretreatment peripheral blood. Data came from immunoSEQ multiplex PCR; TCRdb stores just in-frame clones and leaves some out. Of roughly 87,000 clones listed, about 89% are singletons. The material was PBMCs, obtained around atezolizumab (anti-PD-L1) treatment. Receptors originate from a woman older than 75 with urothelial cancer.

The chain links TRBV19 to TRBJ2-7, with 10 nucleotides matching TRBD2. Germline CDR1 and CDR2: LNHDA and SQIVND (reference sequence). The CDR3 runs to 17 residues. The trim removed 3 bases at V and 3 bases at J, leaving 11 bases unmatched. Here the CDR3 reads CASSMLLAGLSGYEQYF. CDR3 DNA sequence: TGTGCCAGTAGTATGTTACTAGCGGGACTATCTGGCTACGAGCAGTACTTC.

This chain joins TRBV7-2 and TRBJ1-5, with unresolved D. Trimming removed 5 bases from V and 7 bases from J, with 12 bases in between. Germline assignment: CDR1 SGHTA and CDR2 FQGNSA. The CDR3 totals 13 residues. CDR3 bases: TGTGCCAGCAGCGAGGGTCGCGGCCAGCCCCAGCATTTT. This translates into CASSEGRGQPQHF. The full variable domain, completed using reference TRBV7-2 and TRBJ1-5, is GAGVSQSPSNKVTEKGKDVELRCDPISGHTALYWYRQSLGQGLEFLIYFQGNSAPDKSGLPSDRFSAERTGGSVSTLTIQRTQQEDSAVYLCASSEGRGQPQHFGDGTRLSIL.

CDR3 protein: CASGQQGGFQPQHF. The CDR3 region has the DNA TGTGCCAGCGGGCAGCAGGGTGGTTTTCAGCCCCAGCATTTT. This chain connects TRBV6-1 to TRBJ1-5, with D possibly matching TRBD1 (5 bases). CDR1 is MNHNS and CDR2 is SASEGT in the germline V gene. Trimming took off 8 bases at V and 6 bases at J, with 17 bases between the two ends. This CDR3 is 14 amino acids long.

The chain has TRBV6-1 and TRBJ1-5; no clear D. CDR1 is MNHNS, CDR2 SASEGT, per germline. V was trimmed by 1 base and J by 6 bases, leaving 7 bases between them. This CDR3 comprises 13 residues. CDR3: CASSEGLGQPQHF. The CDR3 DNA follows: TGTGCCAGCAGTGAAGGGCTAGGTCAGCCCCAGCATTTT.

The V call is TRBV25-1, the J call TRBJ2-1; D is perhaps TRBD2 (6 bases). Germline CDR1 reads MGHDK; CDR2 reads SYGVNS. V lost 3 bases and J lost 2, with 14 bases in between. The CDR3 consists of 16 residues. CDR3 in DNA: TGTGCCAGCAGTGAGGGGGGACGGACCCCCTACAATGAGCAGTTCTTC. Residues: CASSEGGRTPYNEQFF. The whole variable domain, filled in from reference TRBV25-1 and TRBJ2-1, reads EADIYQTPRYLVIGTGKKITLECSQTMGHDKMYWYQQDPGMELHLIHYSYGVNSTEKGDLSSESTVSRIRTEHFPLTLESARPSHTSQYLCASSEGGRTPYNEQFFGPGTRLTVL.

This chain uses TRBV11-3 with TRBJ2-3, with TRBD2 matching 8 bases. With 3 bases clipped from V and 2 bases from J, the junction kept 4 bases outside the gene matches. The CDR3 is made up of 15 amino acids. Germline V CDR1 and CDR2: SGHNT, YENEEA. The CDR3 coding sequence is TGTGCCAGCAGCTTGACTAGCGACTACACAGATACGCAGTATTTT. It codes for CASSLTSDYTDTQYF.

The CDR3 is CASSLGGWAQGEQYF. In DNA form, the CDR3 reads TGTGCCAGCAGCTTAGGTGGCTGGGCCCAGGGCGAGCAGTACTTC. This chain links TRBV11-2 with TRBJ2-7, with TRBD1 as a possible D gene (5 bases). The CDR3 is made up of 15 amino acids. Germline V gene lookup returns CDR1 SGHAT and CDR2 FQNNGV. V lost 1 base, J lost 6 bases, and 16 bases lay in between. Full variable domain (remainder filled in from reference TRBV11-2 and TRBJ2-7): EAGVAQSPRYKIIEKRQSVAFWCNPISGHATLYWYQQILGQGPKLLIQFQNNGVVDDSQLPKDRFSAERLKGVDSTLKIQPAKLEDSAVYLCASSLGGWAQGEQYFGPGTRLTVT.

This clone was seen only a few times. This chain joins TRBV11-1 and TRBJ2-2, with 9 bases matching TRBD2. CDR1 and CDR2 from the germline V gene are SGHAT and FQDESV (reference sequence). CDR3 size: 17 residues. V lost 6 bases and J lost 2; bases outside the gene matches: 10. As DNA, the CDR3 is TGTGCCAGCAGGACCTTTAGCGGGAGCTCTAACACCGGGGAGCTGTTTTTT. It translates to CASRTFSGSSNTGELFF.